Each of the 11 T cell receptor beta chains below was sequenced from the same sample in a study of beta chain features in type 1 diabetes. cDNA synthesis used the whole RNA isolate, giving expressed TCRB sequences. TCRdb's copy holds only in-frame clones and misses some; the assay was immunoSEQ multiplex PCR. The profile shows over 120,000 clones, roughly 10% of them singletons. The sequencing input was naive CD4+ T cells from blood. These receptors all stem from a man younger than 35 in good health.

The chain carries TRBV7-9 and TRBJ2-3; the D gene is possibly TRBD1 (8 bases). Trimming left V 1 base short and J 0 bases short, with 14 bases between. The CDR3 contains 17 residues. Germline V lookup: CDR1 SEHNR, CDR2 FQNEAQ (reference sequence). CDR3 sequence: CASSLGHRGGSTDTQYF. CDR3 nucleotides: TGTGCCAGCAGCTTAGGCCACAGGGGGGGGAGCACAGATACGCAGTATTTT.

V and J are TRBV11-1 and TRBJ1-2, with 8 bases fitting TRBD1. Germline V CDR1 and CDR2: SGHAT, FQDESV (reference sequence). J gave up 7 bases and V 0 bases, and 1 base lay outside the gene matches. This CDR3 has 13 residues. The CDR3 bases are TGTGCCAGCAGCTTAGCCGGGACAGGTGGCTACACCTTC. It is translated as CASSLAGTGGYTF.

The chain joins TRBV19 to TRBJ2-2; 9 nucleotides agree with TRBD1. J gave up 4 bases and V 3 bases, and 6 bases lay outside the gene matches. Looked up from germline, CDR1 is LNHDA and CDR2 is SQIVND (reference sequence). The CDR3 spans 16 residues. The CDR3 DNA sequence: TGTGCCAGTAGTATCCCGACAGGGGGGTCCACCGGGGAGCTGTTTTTT. This sequence encodes CASSIPTGGSTGELFF.

The gene calls are TRBV15 and TRBJ1-6; D gene ambiguous. The CDR3 has 17 residues. Germline CDR1 and CDR2: LNHNV and YYDKDF (reference sequence). V shed 1 base and J shed 10 bases, with 20 bases lying between them. The DNA of the CDR3 is TGTGCCACCAGCAGAGGGGCCCCCATACCGCGCCACTCACCCCTCCACTTT. It translates to CATSRGAPIPRHSPLHF.

J is TRBJ2-5 and V is TRBV11-2, with 7 bases that match TRBD2. V was clipped by 6 bases and J by 1 base; unmatched bases: 11. Germline values: CDR1 SGHAT, CDR2 FQNNGV. This CDR3 has 16 residues. CDR3 in DNA: TGTGCCAGCAGTCGGGAACTAGCGAGGTCCCAAGAGACCCAGTACTTC. Translating it yields CASSRELARSQETQYF. Full variable domain (remainder filled in from reference TRBV11-2 and TRBJ2-5): EAGVAQSPRYKIIEKRQSVAFWCNPISGHATLYWYQQILGQGPKLLIQFQNNGVVDDSQLPKDRFSAERLKGVDSTLKIQPAKLEDSAVYLCASSRELARSQETQYFGPGTRLLVL.

This clone was counted a few times. The V and J genes are TRBV7-9 and TRBJ1-4; possibly TRBD1 for D (6 bases). CDR1 is SEHNR and CDR2 is FQNEAQ in the germline V gene (reference sequence). V was shortened by 3 bases and J by 8 bases, with 10 bases between the two germline ends. The CDR3 has 13 amino acids. The CDR3 DNA is TGTGCCAGCAGCTTGTCGGGGGGCGAAAAACTGTTTTTT. Translated, it gives CASSLSGGEKLFF.

This clone came up a few times. The chain joins TRBV18 to TRBJ1-2; TRBD1 agrees at 9 bases. CDR1 is KGHSH, CDR2 LQKENI, per germline. The CDR3 spans 16 residues. V lost 0 bases and J lost 0; bases outside the gene matches: 2. CDR3 loop: CASSPPGQGPNYGYTF. The CDR3 DNA reads TGTGCCAGCTCACCACCGGGACAGGGCCCTAACTATGGCTACACCTTC.

This clone was found a few times. J is TRBJ2-2 and V is TRBV7-6, with 8 bases matching TRBD1. The CDR3 contains 16 residues. CDR1 SGHVS and CDR2 FNYEAQ come from the germline V gene. Losses at the gene ends were 5 bases for V and 3 bases for J; bases not matched to a gene: 8. The CDR3 DNA reads as TGTGCCAGCAGCGCGAAGACAGGGGAGGACACCGGGGAGCTGTTTTTT. Translating it yields CASSAKTGEDTGELFF.

The genes are TRBV18 and TRBJ2-1; 11 bases fit TRBD2. CDR1 is KGHSH, CDR2 LQKENI, per germline. The CDR3 extends over 14 amino acids. The V gene end was trimmed by 3 bases and the J gene end by 8 bases; junction bases not matched to a gene: 3. CDR3 region: CASSPLAGGHEQFF. In DNA form, the CDR3 reads TGTGCCAGCTCACCCCTAGCGGGGGGACATGAGCAGTTCTTC.

The V call is TRBV6-5, the J call TRBJ2-1; 7 bases line up with TRBD1. Germline V gives CDR1 MNHEY, CDR2 SVGAGI. J gave up 12 bases and V 2 bases, and 4 bases lay outside the gene matches. The CDR3 loop spans 12 amino acids. The CDR3 region has the DNA TGTGCCAGCAGTTACGGGACAGAACTGCAGTTCTTC. Its protein is CASSYGTELQFF.

This clone showed up many times. This chain connects TRBV7-9 to TRBJ2-3; 8 nucleotides agree with TRBD1. This CDR3 spans 13 amino acids. Per germline, CDR1 SEHNR and CDR2 FQNEAQ (reference sequence). V lost 4 bases to trimming and J lost 6 bases; unmatched junction nucleotides: 3. CDR3 in amino acids: CASSSGQGDTQYF. CDR3 bases: TGTGCCAGCAGCTCCGGACAGGGCGATACGCAGTATTTT.